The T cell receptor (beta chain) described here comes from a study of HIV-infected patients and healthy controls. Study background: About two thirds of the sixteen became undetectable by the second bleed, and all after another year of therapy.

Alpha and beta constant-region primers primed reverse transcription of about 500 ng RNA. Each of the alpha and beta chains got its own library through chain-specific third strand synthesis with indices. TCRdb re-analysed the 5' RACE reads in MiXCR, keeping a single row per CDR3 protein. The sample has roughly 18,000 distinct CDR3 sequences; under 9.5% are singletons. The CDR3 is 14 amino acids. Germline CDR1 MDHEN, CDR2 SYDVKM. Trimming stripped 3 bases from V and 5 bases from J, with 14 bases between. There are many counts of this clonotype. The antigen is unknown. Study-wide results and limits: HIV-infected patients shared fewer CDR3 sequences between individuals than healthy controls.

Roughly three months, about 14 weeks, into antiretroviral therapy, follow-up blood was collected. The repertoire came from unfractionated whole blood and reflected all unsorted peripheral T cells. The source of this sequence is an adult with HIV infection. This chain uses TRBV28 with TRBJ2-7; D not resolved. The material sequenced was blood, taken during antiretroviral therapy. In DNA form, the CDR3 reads TGTGCCAGCAGTTTGTTAGGGAAGATCAACGAGCAGTACTTC. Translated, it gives CASSLLGKINEQYF.